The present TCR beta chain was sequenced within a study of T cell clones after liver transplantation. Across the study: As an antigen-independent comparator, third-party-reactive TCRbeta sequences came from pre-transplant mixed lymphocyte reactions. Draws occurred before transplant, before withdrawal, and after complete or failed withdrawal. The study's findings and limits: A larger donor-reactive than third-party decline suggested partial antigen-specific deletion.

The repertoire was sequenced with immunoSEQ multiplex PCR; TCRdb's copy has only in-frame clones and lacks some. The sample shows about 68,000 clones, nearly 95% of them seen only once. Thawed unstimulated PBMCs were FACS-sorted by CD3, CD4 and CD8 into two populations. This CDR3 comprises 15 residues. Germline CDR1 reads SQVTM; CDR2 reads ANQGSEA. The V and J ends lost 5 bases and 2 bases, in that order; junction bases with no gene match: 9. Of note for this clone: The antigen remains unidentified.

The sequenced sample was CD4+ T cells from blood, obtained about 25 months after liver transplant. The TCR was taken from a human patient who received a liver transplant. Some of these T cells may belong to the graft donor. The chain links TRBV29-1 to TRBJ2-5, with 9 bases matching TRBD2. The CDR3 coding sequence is TGCAGCGTTTCAGGGCGGGGGGGCTATCAAGAGACCCAGTACTTC. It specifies CSVSGRGGYQETQYF.